Below, 18 T cell receptor beta chains from the same sample are listed, as sequenced in a study of CD8+CD57+ T cells in acquired aplastic anemia. Genomic DNA provided the template from which TCR beta VDJ and CDR3 profiles were obtained. TCRdb called the reads again in MiXCR, with one record for every CDR3 protein. The sample carries about 130,000 distinct CDR3 sequences, around 50% recorded once. The sample taken for sequencing was sorted CD4+, CD8+, or CD8+CD57+ T cells (not recorded which) from PBMCs. The source of these receptors is a human donor in good health, serving as a control.

This chain connects TRBV28 to TRBJ2-1; perhaps TRBD2 as D (7 bases). This CDR3 has 14 residues. In germline, CDR1 is MDHEN, CDR2 SYDVKM. Trimming took off 11 bases at V and 7 bases at J, with 21 bases between the two ends. The CDR3 DNA reads TGTGCCGGGCGAGGGGGGGGGATAGGAAATGAGCAGTTCTTC. Translated, it gives CAGRGGGIGNEQFF.

The sample holds many counts of this clonotype. The chain links TRBV19 to TRBJ2-1, with 7 bases fitting TRBD2. Trimming at V came to 5 bases and at J to 0 bases, leaving 10 bases not matched to a gene. Germline loops: CDR1 LNHDA, CDR2 SQIVND (reference sequence). The CDR3 runs to 17 residues. Here the CDR3 DNA reads TGTGCCAGTAGTGGAAGTGCGGGACTAAGCTCCTACAATGAGCAGTTCTTC. Translated: CASSGSAGLSSYNEQFF.

This clonotype has at least ten counts. The V and J genes are TRBV20-1 and TRBJ2-7; D is perhaps TRBD2 (5 bases). The length of the CDR3 is 12 residues. V shed 0 bases and J shed 5 bases, with 8 bases lying between them. From germline, CDR1 is DFQATT and CDR2 SNEGSKA (reference sequence). DNA for the CDR3: TGCAGTGCTAGAGAGTCGGGAAACGAGCAGTACTTC. Translating it yields CSARESGNEQYF.

The DNA of the CDR3 is TGTGCCAGCAGCTCAGAGCCGGGACGCCAAGAGACCCAGTACTTC. It specifies CASSSEPGRQETQYF. The chain couples TRBV7-2 to TRBJ2-5; either TRBD1 or TRBD2 may supply D (5 bases each). The length of the CDR3 is 15 residues. Germline V gene sequence: CDR1 SGHTA, CDR2 FQGNSA. The V and J ends lost 4 bases and 1 base respectively, with 13 bases between them.

This rearrangement joins TRBV5-1 to TRBJ1-3; 7 positions match TRBD1. With V trimmed by 4 bases and J by 2 bases, 12 bases remained unmatched. Germline values: CDR1 SGHRS, CDR2 YFSETQ. CDR3 length: 17 amino acids. The CDR3 DNA is TGCGCCAGCAGCCCCCTCCCTGGACAGGAGACTGGAAACACCATATATTTT. It specifies CASSPLPGQETGNTIYF.

The V call is TRBV2, the J call TRBJ1-6; D perhaps matches TRBD1 (5 bases). Germline lookup yields CDR1 SNHLY and CDR2 FYNNEI. Trimming shortened V by 1 base and J by 9 bases, and 10 bases separated the two germline ends. This CDR3 comprises 14 residues. The CDR3 DNA reads as TGTGCCAGCAGTGAAGGGGGCCTGGTTTCACCCCTCCACTTT. It yields the protein CASSEGGLVSPLHF.

The genes are TRBV7-3 and TRBJ2-1; D call uncertain. The germline V gene has CDR1 SGHTA and CDR2 FQGTGA. The CDR3 sequence is 13 residues long. Trimming left V 5 bases short and J 5 bases short, with 10 bases between. In nucleotides, the CDR3 is TGTGCCAGCAGCCAAAACCGGGACAATGAGCAGTTCTTC. This gives the protein CASSQNRDNEQFF.

The chain has TRBV7-2 and TRBJ2-7; TRBD2 aligns across 9 bases. This CDR3 has 15 residues. After removal of 4 bases from V and 6 bases from J, the junction contained 10 bases not matched to a gene. Germline assignment: CDR1 SGHTA and CDR2 FQGNSA. CDR3 in DNA: TGTGCCAGCAGCTCCCATCTGACTAGCGGAAGCGAGCAGTACTTC. Amino acid sequence: CASSSHLTSGSEQYF.

This clonotype has a count of ten or more. The V gene is TRBV2, the J gene TRBJ2-3; TRBD2 matches 8 bases. Trimming cost V 4 bases and J 1 base; bases outside gene matches: 4. Germline values: CDR1 SNHLY, CDR2 FYNNEI. The CDR3 covers 15 residues. The CDR3 is CASSVVRGGTDTQYF. The CDR3 DNA reads TGTGCCAGCAGTGTGGTGCGGGGGGGCACAGATACGCAGTATTTT.

The table lists this clonotype with many counts. V gene TRBV5-4 combines with J gene TRBJ2-5, with D uncertain. Between the trimmed V and J ends, which lost 0 bases and 4 bases, there was a span of 7 bases. Germline CDR1 is SGHNT and CDR2 is YYREEE (reference sequence). The CDR3 runs 13 residues. The CDR3 DNA reads as TGTGCCAGCAGCTTGGATTTGACAGAGACCCAGTACTTC. The encoded protein is CASSLDLTETQYF.

This clonotype appeared a few times. This chain joins TRBV15 and TRBJ2-7; either TRBD1 or TRBD2 may supply D (5 bases each). The CDR3 extends over 14 amino acids. Germline-derived CDR1 and CDR2 are LNHNV and YYDKDF (reference sequence). V was clipped by 3 bases and J by 3 bases, with 12 bases between them. CDR3 amino acids: CATSRDGTLYEQYF. CDR3 bases: TGTGCCACCAGCAGGGACGGGACCCTCTACGAGCAGTACTTC.

This clonotype was counted once. Germline and junction disagree at one end, which may indicate a read error. V is TRBV11-2 and J is TRBJ2-4; 8 bases are a match to TRBD1. Germline CDR1 reads SGHAT; CDR2 reads FQNNGV. This CDR3 comprises 19 residues. Here the CDR3 DNA reads TGTGCCAGCAGCTTAGACAGGGGGCTATTCATTAAAGCCAACAACATTCGGTACTTC. It encodes CASSLDRGLFIKANNIRYF.

The chain has TRBV19 and TRBJ1-6; 9 nucleotides agree with TRBD1. Trimming at V came to 4 bases and at J to 7 bases, leaving 5 bases not matched to a gene. The CDR3 loop spans 15 amino acids. Looked up from germline, CDR1 is LNHDA and CDR2 is SQIVND (reference sequence). This chain's CDR3 is CASSTDRGVNSPLHF. For the CDR3, the DNA is TGTGCCAGTAGTACGGACAGGGGAGTAAATTCACCCCTCCACTTT.

This chain links TRBV12-3 or TRBV12-4 with TRBJ2-7; 13 nucleotides agree with TRBD2. Trimming took 6 bases from V and 2 from J; bases not matched to a gene: 10. The CDR3 length is 17 residues. The CDR3 nucleotides are TGTGCCAGCAGGATAACTAGCGGGGGGGCCGTAACCTACGAGCAGTACTTC. Its translation is CASRITSGGAVTYEQYF.

At least ten counts were recorded for this clonotype. The chain joins TRBV6-2 or TRBV6-3 to TRBJ1-5; D is perhaps TRBD1 (5 bases). V shed 2 bases and J shed 0 bases, with 8 bases lying between them. This CDR3 is built from 15 residues. The germline V gene encodes CDR1 MNHEY and CDR2 SVGEGT. The CDR3 region is CASSYGGYSNQPQHF. In DNA form, the CDR3 reads TGTGCCAGCAGTTACGGGGGGTATAGCAATCAGCCCCAGCATTTT.

The rearrangement uses TRBV9 and TRBJ2-2; no reliable D call. The CDR3 is 15 residues long. The V gene's germline CDR1 is SGDLS and CDR2 YYNGEE. V was cut by 0 bases and J by 7 bases, with 13 bases left in between. Here the CDR3 DNA reads TGTGCCAGCAGCGTAGGTAGCTCCTACAACGGGGAGCTGTTTTTT. This gives the protein CASSVGSSYNGELFF.

This clonotype was found many times. The chain couples TRBV5-1 to TRBJ1-1; possible D gene TRBD1, 6 bases. The length of the CDR3 is 15 residues. Trimming took 0 bases from V and 5 from J, leaving 14 bases between them. Germline V gene data show CDR1 as SGHRS and CDR2 as YFSETQ. The CDR3 sequence is CASSLVSGERTEAFF. CDR3 sequence (DNA): TGCGCCAGCAGCTTGGTATCAGGGGAGAGGACTGAAGCTTTCTTT.

Note on this clonotype: A much larger clone sits a single nucleotide away, making a read error possible. The chain carries TRBV5-8 and TRBJ1-1, with D uncertain. This CDR3 has 15 residues. CDR1 and CDR2 from the germline V gene are SGHTS and YDEGEE. CDR3 sequence: CASSPGPIDNTEASF. The CDR3 DNA follows: TGTGCCAGCAGCCCCGGTCCGATCGACAACACTGAAGCTTCCTTT.